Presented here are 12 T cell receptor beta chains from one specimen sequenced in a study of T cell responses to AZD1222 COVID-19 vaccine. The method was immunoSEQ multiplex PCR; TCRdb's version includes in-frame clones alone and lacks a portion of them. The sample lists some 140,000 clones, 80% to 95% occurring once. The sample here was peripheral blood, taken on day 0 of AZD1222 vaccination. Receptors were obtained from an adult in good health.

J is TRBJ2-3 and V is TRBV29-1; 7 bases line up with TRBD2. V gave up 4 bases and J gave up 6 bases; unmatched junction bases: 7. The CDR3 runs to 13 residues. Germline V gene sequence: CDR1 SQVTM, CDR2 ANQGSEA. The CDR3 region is CSVAALGGDTQYF. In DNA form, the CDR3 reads TGCAGCGTTGCAGCCCTCGGGGGGGATACGCAGTATTTT.

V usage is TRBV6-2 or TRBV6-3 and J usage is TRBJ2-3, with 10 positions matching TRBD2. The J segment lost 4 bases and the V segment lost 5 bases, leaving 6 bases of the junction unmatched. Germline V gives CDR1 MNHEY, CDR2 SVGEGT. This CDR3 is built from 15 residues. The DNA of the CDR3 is TGTGCCAGCAGTGATCTAGCGGGAGAGGCAGATACGCAGTATTTT. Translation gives CASSDLAGEADTQYF.

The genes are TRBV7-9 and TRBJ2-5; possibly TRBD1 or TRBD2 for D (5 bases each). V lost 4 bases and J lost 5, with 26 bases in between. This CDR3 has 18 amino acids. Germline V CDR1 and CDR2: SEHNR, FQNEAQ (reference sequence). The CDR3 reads CASSSGTDRGEVRETQYF. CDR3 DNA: TGTGCCAGCAGCTCCGGGACGGATAGGGGTGAGGTTCGGGAGACCCAGTACTTC. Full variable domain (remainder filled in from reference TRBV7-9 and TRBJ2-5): DTGVSQNPRHKITKRGQNVTFRCDPISEHNRLYWYRQTLGQGPEFLTYFQNEAQLEKSRLLSDRFSAERPKGSFSTLEIQRTEQGDSAMYLCASSSGTDRGEVRETQYFGPGTRLLVL.

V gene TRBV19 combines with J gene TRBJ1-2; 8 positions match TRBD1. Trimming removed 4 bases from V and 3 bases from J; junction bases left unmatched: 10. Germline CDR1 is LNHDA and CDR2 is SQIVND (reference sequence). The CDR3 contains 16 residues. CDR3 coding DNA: TGTGCCAGTAGTACGACAGGGGATCATCCTTACTATGGCTACACCTTC. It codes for CASSTTGDHPYYGYTF.

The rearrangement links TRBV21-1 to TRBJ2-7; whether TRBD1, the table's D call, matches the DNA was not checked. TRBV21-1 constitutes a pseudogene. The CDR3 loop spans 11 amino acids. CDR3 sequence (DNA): TGTGCCAGCATCAGACCGGGACAGGGGGCCTTC. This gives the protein CASIRPGQGAF.

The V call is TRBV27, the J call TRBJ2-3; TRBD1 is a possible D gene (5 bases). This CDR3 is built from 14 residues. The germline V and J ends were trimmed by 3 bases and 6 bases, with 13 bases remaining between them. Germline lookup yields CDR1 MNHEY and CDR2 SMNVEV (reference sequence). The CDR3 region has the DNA TGTGCCAGCAGTTTTGACAGAAGAGCCGATACGCAGTATTTT. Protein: CASSFDRRADTQYF.

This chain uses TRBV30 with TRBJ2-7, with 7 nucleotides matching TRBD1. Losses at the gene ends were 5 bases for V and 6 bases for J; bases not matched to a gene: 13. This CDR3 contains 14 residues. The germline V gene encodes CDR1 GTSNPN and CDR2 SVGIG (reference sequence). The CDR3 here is CAWGFPGQPSEQYF. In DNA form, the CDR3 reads TGTGCCTGGGGGTTTCCGGGACAGCCGAGCGAGCAGTACTTC.

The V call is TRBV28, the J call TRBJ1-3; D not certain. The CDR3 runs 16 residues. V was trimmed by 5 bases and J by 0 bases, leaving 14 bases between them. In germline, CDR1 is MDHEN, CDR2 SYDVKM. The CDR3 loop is CASSPLTVNSGNTIYF. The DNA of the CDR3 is TGTGCCAGCAGTCCTTTGACTGTGAACTCTGGAAACACCATATATTTT. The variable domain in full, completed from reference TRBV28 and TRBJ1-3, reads DVKVTQSSRYLVKRTGEKVFLECVQDMDHENMFWYRQDPGLGLRLIYFSYDVKMKEKGDIPEGYSVSREKKERFSLILESASTNQTSMYLCASSPLTVNSGNTIYFGEGSWLTVV.

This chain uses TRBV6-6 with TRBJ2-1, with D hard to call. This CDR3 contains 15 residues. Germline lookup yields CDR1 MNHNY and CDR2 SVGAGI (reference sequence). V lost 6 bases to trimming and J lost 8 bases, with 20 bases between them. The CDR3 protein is CASSYGPPSSDEQFF. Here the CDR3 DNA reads TGTGCCAGCAGCTACGGACCCCCCAGCTCCGATGAGCAGTTCTTC.

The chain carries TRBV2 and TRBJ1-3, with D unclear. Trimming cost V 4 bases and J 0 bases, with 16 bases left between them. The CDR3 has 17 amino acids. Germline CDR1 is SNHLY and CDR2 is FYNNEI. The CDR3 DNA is TGTGCCAGCAGTGCGGTCACCCGGGCCAGCTCTGGAAACACCATATATTTT. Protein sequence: CASSAVTRASSGNTIYF.

CDR3 coding DNA: TGCGCCAGCAGCCAAGAAGGGACAGTGATTGGGGAGCAGTACTTC. The encoded protein is CASSQEGTVIGEQYF. V and J are TRBV4-1 and TRBJ2-7; 7 bases align to TRBD1. The CDR3 has 15 amino acids. Germline V CDR1 and CDR2: MGHRA, YSYEKL. The ends lost 0 bases at V and 7 bases at J; junction bases unmatched: 9.

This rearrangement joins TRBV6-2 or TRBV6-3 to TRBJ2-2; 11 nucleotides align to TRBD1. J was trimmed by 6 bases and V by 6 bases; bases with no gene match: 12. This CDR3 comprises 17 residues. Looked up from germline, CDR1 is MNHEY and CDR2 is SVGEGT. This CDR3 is CASSHGSDRGLPGELFF. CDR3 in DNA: TGTGCCAGCAGCCACGGGTCGGACAGGGGGCTGCCCGGGGAGCTGTTTTTT.